A selection of T cell receptor beta chains follows, all from one sample in a study of blood T cell repertoires in COVID-19. Some clones are missing from TCRdb's copy, which holds only in-frame ones; the method was immunoSEQ multiplex PCR. The sample consists of approximately 280,000 clones, over 75% of them appearing once. What was sequenced was peripheral blood. These receptors were taken from a man between 18 and 35 years old with active or convalescent COVID-19. The CDR3 runs from the conserved cysteine through the conserved F or W. Fields, in order: clone size, J gene, V gene, CDR3 length, D gene, CDR3 DNA, CDR3 protein. The D gene is left open where the match is weak. Rows may omit the clone size; those that give it use once, few, many or a size class.

few TRBJ1-1 TRBV6-5 10 - TGTGCCAGCAACGGACTTGGAGCTTTCTTT CASNGLGAFF
- TRBJ1-4 TRBV18 15 - TGTGCCAGCTCTCGTGGGGGCAAGGCTAATGAAAAACTGTTTTTT CASSRGGKANEKLFF
- TRBJ1-1 TRBV19 14 - TGTGCCAGTAGTTTATCACCAGAGAACACTGAAGCTTTCTTT CASSLSPENTEAFF
once TRBJ2-1 TRBV27 15 TRBD2 TGTGCCAGCAGGGGGGCGGGGGGCCCATTCAATGAGCAGTTCTTC CASRGAGGPFNEQFF
- TRBJ2-7 TRBV7-8 11 - TGTGCCAGCAGCTTAGGACAGAGCCAGTACTTC CASSLGQSQYF
once TRBJ1-3 TRBV10-1 17 - TGCGCCAGCAGTGAGTTGCAACTCGCCCCCTCTGGAAACACCATATATTTT CASSELQLAPSGNTIYF
many TRBJ1-5 TRBV19 14 TRBD1 TGTGCCAGTAGTTGGGGGACAGGCCCCCAGCCCCAGCATTTT CASSWGTGPQPQHF
once TRBJ2-1 TRBV19 17 - TGTGCCAGTAGTATAGGGGCGGGCGGCAATGGGCTGAATGAGCAGTTCTTC CASSIGAGGNGLNEQFF
- TRBJ2-3 TRBV9 16 TRBD2 TGTGCCAGCAGCGTAGCCACTGCGGGGGTAACAGATACGCAGTATTTT CASSVATAGVTDTQYF
once TRBJ1-1 TRBV7-6 17 TRBD1 TGTGCCAGCAGCCTGGAACGACAGGGTTGGAGGAACACTGAAGCTTTCTTT CASSLERQGWRNTEAFF
- TRBJ2-7 TRBV27 16 TRBD1 TGTGCCAGCAGCCGGGCCGGGACAGTACTAACCTACGAGCAGTACTTC CASSRAGTVLTYEQYF
- TRBJ2-7 TRBV9 14 TRBD1 TGTGCCAGCAGCGCCCCTGACAGGGCCTACGAGCAGTACTTC CASSAPDRAYEQYF
- TRBJ1-1 TRBV9 13 - TGTGCCAGCAGCGAGTACTTGAACACTGAAGCTTTCTTT CASSEYLNTEAFF
- TRBJ2-7 TRBV7-9 16 TRBD1 TGTGCCAGCAGCTTAATTTCGGGACAGGGGAGATACGAGCAGTACTTC CASSLISGQGRYEQYF
- TRBJ2-2 TRBV4-1 16 - TGCGCCAGCGGAAGACCCGGCCAGGAAAACACCGGGGAGCTGTTTTTT CASGRPGQENTGELFF
- TRBJ1-4 TRBV14 17 TRBD1 TGTGCCAGCAGCCAAGTCTACCTCGGGACAGCTAATGAAAAACTGTTTTTT CASSQVYLGTANEKLFF
- TRBJ2-1 TRBV9 17 TRBD2 TGTGCCAGCAGCGCCCTCCCGACTAGCGGGGTTTACAATGAGCAGTTCTTC CASSALPTSGVYNEQFF